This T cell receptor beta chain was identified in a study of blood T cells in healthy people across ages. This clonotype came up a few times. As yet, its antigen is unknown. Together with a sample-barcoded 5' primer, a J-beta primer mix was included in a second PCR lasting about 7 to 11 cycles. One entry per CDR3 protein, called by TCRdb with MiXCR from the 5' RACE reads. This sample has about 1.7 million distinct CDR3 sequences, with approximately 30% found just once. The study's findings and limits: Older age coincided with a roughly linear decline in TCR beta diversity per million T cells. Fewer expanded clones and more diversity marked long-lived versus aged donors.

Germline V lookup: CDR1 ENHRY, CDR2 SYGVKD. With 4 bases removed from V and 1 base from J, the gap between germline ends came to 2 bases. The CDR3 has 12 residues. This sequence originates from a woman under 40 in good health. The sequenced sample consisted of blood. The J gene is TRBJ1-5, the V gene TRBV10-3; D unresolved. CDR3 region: CAISGSNQPQHF. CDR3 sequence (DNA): TGTGCCATCAGTGGCAGCAATCAGCCCCAGCATTTT.